The clone carrying this TCR beta chain was counted once. V lost 0 bases and J lost 3; bases outside the gene matches: 3. Germline V gives CDR1 MGHRA, CDR2 YSYEKL. CDR3 length: 16 residues. The data were obtained in a study of T cell changes during pregnancy in multiple sclerosis. The assay was immunoSEQ multiplex PCR, and TCRdb's table has in-frame clones only and misses some. The table lists approximately 40,000 clones, about nine tenths of them singletons. V gene TRBV4-1 combines with J gene TRBJ2-5; 11 bases match TRBD2. The specimen was CD4+ T cells from peripheral blood mononuclear cells, collected in the first trimester of pregnancy. This clonotype originated in a female donor with multiple sclerosis, enrolled in a pregnancy study. CDR3 sequence: CASSQDPSGRKETQYF. Written as DNA, the CDR3 is TGCGCCAGCAGCCAAGATCCTAGCGGGAGGAAAGAGACCCAGTACTTC.